Many counts were recorded for the clone carrying this T cell receptor (beta chain). Antigen unknown. Germline-derived CDR1 and CDR2 are SGHKS and YYEKEE (reference sequence). The CDR3 is 13 residues long. V lost 0 bases and J lost 3, with 7 bases in between. This specimen belongs to a study of T cells after yellow fever vaccination. For the study at large: With SMART-Seq v4 Ultra Low Input, the fractions containing low cell numbers were prepared.

Study results and limitations: Highly abundant clonotypes carried over from the bulk population could end up in FACS-sorted repertoires as contaminants. The secondary response was weaker but peaked faster, day 5 versus 15. Post-booster samples contained most primary-vaccination clones (about 96% CD4, almost 90% CD8).

TCRdb re-derived calls from the 5' RACE reads in MiXCR, one entry per CDR3 protein. The repertoire holds just over 250,000 distinct CDR3 sequences, with around 5.3% as singletons. Sequenced here: CD4+ T cells sorted from PBMCs, sampled on the day of the yellow fever booster vaccination. The receptor's source is a man aged 18 to 35 who received the YFV17D yellow fever vaccine. The chain uses TRBV5-5 and TRBJ2-7; D uncertain. CDR3 protein: CASSLEAVYEQYF. CDR3 coding DNA: TGTGCCAGCAGCTTGGAAGCAGTCTACGAGCAGTACTTC.